This record looks at one T cell receptor (beta chain) sequence and its context. What antigen it recognizes has not been identified. There are no base qualities to consult, and no much larger clone falls within one base. The sample originates from a study of T cell responses to AZD1222 COVID-19 vaccine (dated by TCRdb to the early 2020s). About the study as a whole: AZD1222 recipients given second doses at about 4 weeks or at about 12 weeks were pooled, since spike-specific TCR depth and breadth were not found to differ between the two schedules. A total of 230 to 250 trial participants underwent TCR sequencing, of whom about 210 had received two doses of AZD1222 and some 26 had received two doses of the MenACWY control vaccine. Trial participants were enrolled by age into subgroups of 18-55, 56-69 and 70-plus years, and around 150, 28 and 57 TCR-sequenced participants, respectively, were included in these subgroups. Broader findings and caveats from the paper: After two AZD1222 doses, both the breadth and the depth of spike-specific TCRs were significantly higher than at day 0 and than in MenACWY recipients. Conclusions about previously exposed vaccinees were limited because only six AZD1222 recipients were SARS-CoV-2 seropositive at baseline. Epitopes outside the regions mutated in the B.1.351 and B.1.1.7 variants were reportedly recognized by nearly half of the unique spike-specific TCRs. No day 14 peak-response samples were available, so repertoires were characterized only after the peak T cell response. The 56-69-year group was small, and its depth increase did not reach significance, likely because of low power. The vaccine-associated CD4 TCRs covered the entire spike protein, and the dominant responses fell in regions 160-218 and 743-854. Participants were mostly white British, with more females than males. The authors suggested clonal diversity may have been underestimated.

The sample's time point label, decoded: baseline before first vaccination. Vaccinee samples came from UK trials COV001 and COV002, including a single-blind randomized controlled phase 2/3 trial of AZD1222 (ChAdOx1 nCoV-19) in healthy adults. For TCRbeta chain sequencing, PBMC samples were collected from trial participants at day 0 and at day 28 after the second dose. In the germline V gene (reference sequence), CDR1 corresponds to LNHDA and CDR2 to SQIVND. Trimming at the junction amounts to 5 bases on V and 0 bases on J, and the germline ends lie 10 bases apart. Spanning cysteine to phenylalanine, the CDR3 consists of 15 amino acids. Only CDR3 DNA is held: 45 bases, read in frame from base 1. The CDR3 regions of human TCRbeta chains were subjected to immunosequencing. As for the original processing: Repertoire TCRs were checked for matches against a reference library of SARS-CoV-2-specific TCRs that had been generated using the MIRA antigen-specificity platform. Breadth was defined as the fraction of unique TCRs that were SARS-CoV-2-associated. Depth was defined as the fraction of total T cells that were SARS-CoV-2-associated. Using the MIRA data, every spike-specific TCR was mapped to the spike region that the TCR reacted to and assigned to either a CD4 or a CD8 class. Log10-transformed breadth and depth values were compared by one-way ANOVA with Sidak's multiple comparisons tests. TCRdb took this table from immuneACCESS and kept in-frame rearrangements with V and J called. Such tables lack part of the clones; where checked against another copy, unresolved V genes explain under half of the gap, and the rest is unexplained. From that table come the V and J calls and clone size; the DNA was used to work out D and trimming. This sample is represented by approximately 60,000 clones; 76% of them were singletons. The ten largest account for about 14% of the sample.

This specimen was peripheral blood, taken on day 0 of AZD1222 vaccination. Here the chain combines TRBV19 and TRBJ2-2; the D gene is not confidently resolved. The sequence was collected from an adult in good health. The CDR3 reads as follows: CASSPPSSNTGELFF. The bases read TGTGCCAGTAGTCCCCCGTCGTCGAACACCGGGGAGCTGTTTTTT.